The clone carrying this TCR beta chain has only one observation. The record originates from a study of cytomegalovirus exposure and HLA in healthy donors. CDR3 length: 13 amino acids. CDR1 MNHEY and CDR2 SMNVEV come from the germline V gene (reference sequence). The V end lost 5 bases, the J end lost 11 bases, and 16 bases lay between the germline ends. It was with 60 Vbeta and 13 Jbeta primers that the PCR ran. TCRdb's copy holds only in-frame clones and misses some; the assay was immunoSEQ multiplex PCR. Of approximately 110,000 clones detected, 82% appear once; the ten largest clones hold just under 2.5%.

The chain links TRBV27 to TRBJ1-5; D not certain. The sample consisted of PBMCs. This receptor was identified in a woman aged 18 to 35 in good health and CMV-seronegative. CDR3 nucleotide sequence: TGTGCCAGCAGTAGCGGCCAAAGGGCCGCCCAGCATTTT. Translation: CASSSGQRAAQHF.